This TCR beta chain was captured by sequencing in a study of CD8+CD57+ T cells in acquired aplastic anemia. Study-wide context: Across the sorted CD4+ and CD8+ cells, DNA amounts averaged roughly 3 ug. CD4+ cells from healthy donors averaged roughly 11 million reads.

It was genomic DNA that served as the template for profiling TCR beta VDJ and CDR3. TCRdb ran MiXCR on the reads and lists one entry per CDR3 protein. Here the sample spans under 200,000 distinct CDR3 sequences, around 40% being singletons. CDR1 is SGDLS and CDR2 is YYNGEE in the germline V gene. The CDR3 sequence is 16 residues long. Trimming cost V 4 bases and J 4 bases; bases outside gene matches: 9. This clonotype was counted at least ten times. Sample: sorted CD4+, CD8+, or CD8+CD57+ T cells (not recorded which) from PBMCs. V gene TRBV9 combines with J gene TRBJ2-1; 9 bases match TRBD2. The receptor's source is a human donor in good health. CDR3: CASSLTASGTYNEQFF. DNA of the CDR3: TGTGCCAGCAGCCTGACCGCTAGCGGGACGTACAATGAGCAGTTCTTC.